The 17 T cell receptor beta chains listed next were all sequenced from one sample in a study of blood T cell repertoires in COVID-19. TCRdb's table, derived via immunoSEQ multiplex PCR, lists solely in-frame clones and lacks some. The sample has a few hundred thousand clones; about 83% are singletons. Sequencing input: peripheral blood. All receptors come from a man between 60 and 75 years old who had recovered from COVID-19.

This sequence joins TRBV19 and TRBJ2-3, with a possible D match to TRBD1 (6 bases). Germline CDR1 is LNHDA and CDR2 is SQIVND (reference sequence). The CDR3 loop spans 15 amino acids. Trimming pared 5 bases from V and 2 bases from J, leaving 14 bases between. CDR3 nucleotides: TGTGCCAGTAGTTCTTGGACAGAATTCACAGATACGCAGTATTTT. As protein: CASSSWTEFTDTQYF.

This chain links TRBV15 with TRBJ1-1; 8 bases are shared with TRBD1. The germline V gene encodes CDR1 LNHNV and CDR2 YYDKDF (reference sequence). CDR3 length: 13 residues. After removal of 4 bases from V and 6 bases from J, the junction contained 4 bases not matched to a gene. CDR3 region: CATSTPGGSEAFF. CDR3 sequence (DNA): TGTGCCACCAGCACCCCAGGGGGCTCTGAAGCTTTCTTT.

This chain links TRBV19 with TRBJ2-3, with 7 positions matching TRBD1. Germline V gives CDR1 LNHDA, CDR2 SQIVND (reference sequence). Trimming removed 9 bases from V and 1 base from J; junction bases left unmatched: 4. CDR3 size: 13 residues. This chain's CDR3 is CASRDRRTDTQYF. In DNA form, the CDR3 reads TGTGCCAGCCGGGACAGACGCACAGATACGCAGTATTTT.

This rearrangement joins TRBV6-5 to TRBJ2-7; a possible D gene is TRBD1 (6 bases). Trimming stripped 0 bases from V and 1 base from J, with 7 bases between. This CDR3 contains 14 residues. CDR1 MNHEY and CDR2 SVGAGI come from the germline V gene. The CDR3 DNA reads TGTGCCAGCAGTTACTCGGACAGATCCTACGAGCAGTACTTC. Translation gives CASSYSDRSYEQYF.

The rearrangement uses TRBV7-9 and TRBJ1-2; no reliable D call. This CDR3 comprises 15 residues. V was pared by 2 bases and J by 0 bases, with 10 bases between. The germline V gene has CDR1 SEHNR and CDR2 FQNEAQ (reference sequence). DNA of the CDR3: TGTGCCAGCAGCTTAATCCAGTCCCCTAACTATGGCTACACCTTC. This codes for CASSLIQSPNYGYTF. Together with reference TRBV7-9 and TRBJ1-2, the CDR3 gives the full variable domain: DTGVSQNPRHKITKRGQNVTFRCDPISEHNRLYWYRQTLGQGPEFLTYFQNEAQLEKSRLLSDRFSAERPKGSFSTLEIQRTEQGDSAMYLCASSLIQSPNYGYTFGSGTRLTVV.

Concerning this clone itself: This sample also contains other DNA sequences that code for the same CDR3. The J gene is TRBJ1-1, the V gene TRBV19; a weak D match, TRBD1 (6 bases). Germline V CDR1 and CDR2: LNHDA, SQIVND (reference sequence). The CDR3 contains 14 residues. V was trimmed by 3 bases and J by 0 bases, leaving 8 bases between them. The CDR3 region has the DNA TGTGCCAGTAGTATCGACAGGATGAACACTGAAGCTTTCTTT. This sequence encodes CASSIDRMNTEAFF.

J is TRBJ1-2 and V is TRBV28, with D hard to call. Germline V gives CDR1 MDHEN, CDR2 SYDVKM. The germline V and J ends were trimmed by 5 bases and 8 bases, with 15 bases remaining between them. There are 13 residues in the CDR3. In DNA form, the CDR3 reads TGTGCCAGCAGTCCTGAATCCGGTTGGGGCTACACCTTC. Protein: CASSPESGWGYTF.

The chain uses TRBV18 and TRBJ2-5, with a weak D call TRBD1 (6 bases). V lost 5 bases and J 2 bases, leaving 9 bases between the germline ends. Germline V CDR1 and CDR2: KGHSH, LQKENI. The CDR3 loop spans 13 amino acids. The CDR3 region has the DNA TGTGCCAGCTCAGATGACAGGCAAGAGACCCAGTACTTC. Translation: CASSDDRQETQYF.

This chain joins TRBV6-5 and TRBJ2-4, with D possibly TRBD2 on 6 matching bases. The CDR3 has 12 amino acids. V was pared by 7 bases and J by 4 bases, with 8 bases between. Germline lookup yields CDR1 MNHEY and CDR2 SVGAGI. The CDR3 DNA sequence: TGTGCCAGCAAGGCGGGAAAAAACATTCAGTACTTC. Translated, it gives CASKAGKNIQYF.

V and J are TRBV28 and TRBJ2-7; 10 nucleotides align to TRBD2. J was trimmed by 7 bases and V by 11 bases; bases with no gene match: 11. The CDR3 totals 13 residues. Germline CDR1 and CDR2: MDHEN and SYDVKM. The CDR3 DNA sequence: TGTGCCGGGAGACAAGCGGGAGGGTTTGAGCAGTACTTC. Translated: CAGRQAGGFEQYF.

Regarding this clone: This sample includes further DNA sequences coding for the same CDR3. The rearrangement uses TRBV7-9 and TRBJ2-5; the match to TRBD1 covers 7 bases. Germline V gene data show CDR1 as SEHNR and CDR2 as FQNEAQ (reference sequence). J was trimmed by 0 bases and V by 4 bases; bases with no gene match: 2. This CDR3 spans 14 amino acids. This CDR3 reads CASSSGQYQETQYF. CDR3 nucleotides: TGTGCCAGCAGCTCGGGACAGTACCAAGAGACCCAGTACTTC.

This clone occurred once. The genes are TRBV19 and TRBJ1-2; 8 nucleotides match TRBD1. The germline gives CDR1 LNHDA, CDR2 SQIVND (reference sequence). The CDR3 spans 16 residues. J lost 0 bases, V lost 6 bases, and 9 bases had no gene match. This CDR3 is CASRRRDRTANYGYTF. CDR3 coding DNA: TGTGCCAGTAGGAGACGGGACAGGACTGCTAACTATGGCTACACCTTC.

This rearrangement joins TRBV6-5 to TRBJ1-1; possibly TRBD1 for D (5 bases). CDR1 is MNHEY and CDR2 is SVGAGI in the germline V gene. This CDR3 is 13 amino acids long. Trimming shortened V by 10 bases and J by 1 base, and 13 bases separated the two germline ends. The CDR3 DNA sequence: TGTGCCACCCAATCGGACAAGAACACTGAAGCTTTCTTT. Amino acid sequence: CATQSDKNTEAFF.

The chain joins TRBV19 to TRBJ1-5; unclear D gene. The CDR3 spans 13 residues. Germline CDR1 and CDR2: LNHDA and SQIVND (reference sequence). V was shortened by 5 bases and J by 4 bases, with 9 bases between the two germline ends. The CDR3 coding sequence is TGTGCCAGTAGTCCTCAGGAAAATCAGCCCCAGCATTTT. Encoded protein: CASSPQENQPQHF.

This chain uses TRBV5-4 with TRBJ2-2; 14 positions match TRBD2. The CDR3 is 16 amino acids. The junction had 4 bases not matched to a gene; V was cut back by 4 bases and J by 5 bases. The germline V gene has CDR1 SGHNT and CDR2 YYREEE (reference sequence). CDR3 amino acids: CASSRGLAGGTGELFF. CDR3 DNA: TGTGCCAGCAGCCGAGGACTAGCGGGGGGTACCGGGGAGCTGTTTTTT.

The V and J genes are TRBV18 and TRBJ1-6, with TRBD1 identical over 7 bases. The CDR3 has 16 amino acids. V shed 2 bases and J 7 bases; nucleotides not matched to a gene: 8. From germline, CDR1 is KGHSH and CDR2 LQKENI. This CDR3 is CASSPVFGQANSPLHF. The CDR3 nucleotides are TGTGCCAGCTCACCAGTCTTCGGACAGGCAAATTCACCCCTCCACTTT. Full variable domain (rest looked up from reference TRBV18 and TRBJ1-6): NAGVMQNPRHLVRRRGQEARLRCSPMKGHSHVYWYRQLPEEGLKFMVYLQKENIIDESGMPKERFSAEFPKEGPSILRIQQVVRGDSAAYFCASSPVFGQANSPLHFGNGTRLTVT.

The gene calls are TRBV11-3 and TRBJ2-3, with 8 bases matching TRBD2. Unmatched junction bases numbered 9, after V lost 2 bases and J lost 2 bases. The CDR3 has 17 residues. Germline V lookup: CDR1 SGHNT, CDR2 YENEEA. The CDR3 is CASSLSLLADNTDTQYF. Here the CDR3 DNA reads TGTGCCAGCAGCTTATCTCTACTAGCGGATAACACAGATACGCAGTATTTT.